What follows are 20 T cell receptor beta chains derived from one specimen sequenced in a study of T-cell memory formation after mild COVID-19. TCRdb called the 5' RACE reads again in MiXCR, with one record for every CDR3 protein. The sample holds approximately 340,000 distinct CDR3 sequences, under 15% seen once. Input material: PBMCs or a T cell subset sorted from them (not recorded which). The receptor source for this set is a young man who had mild COVID-19 (a few samples of this study predate the infection). Cell type and time point are not known.

This clonotype was seen a handful of times. The J gene is TRBJ1-5, the V gene TRBV6-2 or TRBV6-3; D unclear. This CDR3 is built from 13 residues. Germline V lookup: CDR1 MNHEY, CDR2 SVGEGT. Trimming left V 3 bases short and J 7 bases short, with 10 bases between. DNA of the CDR3: TGTGCCAGCAGTTATTTCCGGCGCCAGCCCCAGCATTTT. Its protein is CASSYFRRQPQHF.

J is TRBJ2-1 and V is TRBV7-8, with a tentative D call TRBD1 (7 bases). CDR3 length equals 17 residues. Trimming took 3 bases from V and 3 from J, leaving 18 bases between them. CDR1 SGHVS and CDR2 FQNEAQ come from the germline V gene. This chain's CDR3 is CASSFTTTGRIYNEQFF. CDR3 bases: TGTGCCAGCAGCTTCACTACGACAGGGAGGATCTACAATGAGCAGTTCTTC.

This clonotype was detected a few times. V is TRBV7-2 and J is TRBJ1-2; D perhaps matches TRBD1 (6 bases). With 5 bases removed from V and 8 bases from J, the gap between germline ends came to 18 bases. This CDR3 region has 14 residues. Germline V CDR1 and CDR2: SGHTA, FQGNSA. The CDR3 protein is CASSPTTGMRGYTF. For the CDR3, the DNA is TGTGCCAGCAGCCCCACAACAGGGATGAGGGGCTACACCTTC. Using reference TRBV7-2 and TRBJ1-2 for the parts outside the CDR3, the full variable domain is GAGVSQSPSNKVTEKGKDVELRCDPISGHTALYWYRQSLGQGLEFLIYFQGNSAPDKSGLPSDRFSAERTGGSVSTLTIQRTQQEDSAVYLCASSPTTGMRGYTFGSGTRLTVV.

The chain recombines TRBV27 with TRBJ1-1; TRBD1 matches 8 bases. V was clipped by 6 bases and J by 5 bases; unmatched bases: 8. The V gene's germline CDR1 is MNHEY and CDR2 SMNVEV (reference sequence). The CDR3 contains 14 residues. DNA for the CDR3: TGTGCCAGCAGCCCGCGGACAGGGCGGACTGAAGCTTTCTTT. Protein product: CASSPRTGRTEAFF.

This clonotype showed up just a few times. The V and J genes are TRBV4-3 and TRBJ1-2, with 9 bases fitting TRBD1. V was clipped by 0 bases and J by 3 bases; unmatched bases: 2. The CDR3 totals 15 residues. CDR1 and CDR2 (germline): LGHNA, YSLEER. The CDR3 bases are TGCGCCAGCAGCCAAGATCGGGACAGGGACTATGGCTACACCTTC. This encodes CASSQDRDRDYGYTF.

This chain links TRBV12-3 or TRBV12-4 with TRBJ2-5, with no clear D. The V and J ends lost 3 bases and 9 bases respectively, with 8 bases between them. The CDR3 is 11 residues long. CDR3 nucleotides: TGTGCCAGCAGTTTCCGCGCGGCCCAGTACTTC. This gives the protein CASSFRAAQYF.

In this sample, this clonotype turned up a few times. The CDR3 region is CASSLGPPKRITDTQYF. CDR3 DNA: TGTGCCAGCAGCTTAGGACCCCCTAAACGTATCACAGATACGCAGTATTTT. The V gene is TRBV7-9, the J gene TRBJ2-3; D is ambiguous. V dropped 1 base and J dropped 2 bases, with 16 bases sitting between them. Germline-derived CDR1 and CDR2 are SEHNR and FQNEAQ (reference sequence). CDR3 length: 17 amino acids.

This clonotype was found a few times. The chain joins TRBV18 to TRBJ2-7; TRBD1 matches 8 bases. The CDR3 spans 12 residues. The germline gives CDR1 KGHSH, CDR2 LQKENI. Trimming cost V 6 bases and J 3 bases; bases outside gene matches: 1. The CDR3 bases are TGTGCCAGCTCCGACAGGGGCTACGAGCAGTACGTC. It translates to CASSDRGYEQYV.

This clonotype was counted at least ten times. V and J are TRBV5-1 and TRBJ2-3; possibly TRBD1 or TRBD2 for D (5 bases each). V was clipped by 0 bases and J by 6 bases, with 8 bases between them. The CDR3 sequence is 13 residues long. Germline values: CDR1 SGHRS, CDR2 YFSETQ. CDR3 region: CASSLVGEDTQYF. CDR3 bases: TGCGCCAGCAGCTTGGTAGGGGAGGATACGCAGTATTTT.

The genes are TRBV18 and TRBJ2-5; a weak D match, TRBD1 (5 bases). Germline values: CDR1 KGHSH, CDR2 LQKENI. The CDR3 covers 14 residues. V was shortened by 0 bases and J by 5 bases, with 10 bases between the two germline ends. The CDR3 coding sequence is TGTGCCAGCTCACCACCGGCAGGGTACGAGACCCAGTACTTC. Translating gives CASSPPAGYETQYF.

The J gene is TRBJ2-7, the V gene TRBV7-2; D is perhaps TRBD1 or TRBD2 (5 bases each). CDR3 length: 14 residues. V lost 2 bases and J 8 bases, leaving 16 bases between the germline ends. In germline, CDR1 is SGHTA, CDR2 FQGNSA. The CDR3 spells CASSLTGWGTQQYV. The CDR3, as DNA: TGTGCCAGCAGCTTAACAGGTTGGGGGACCCAGCAGTACGTC.

This rearrangement joins TRBV3-1 to TRBJ2-5; tentatively, D is TRBD2 (5 bases). The CDR3 extends over 13 amino acids. Trimming stripped 3 bases from V and 5 bases from J, with 10 bases between. The germline gives CDR1 LGHDT, CDR2 YNNKEL (reference sequence). The CDR3 region has the DNA TGTGCCAGCAGCCAGCTTAGCGAGGAGACCCAGTACTTC. Translating it yields CASSQLSEETQYF.

This clonotype was observed a few times. Written as DNA, the CDR3 is TGCAGTGCTAGATCAGGGGACGCCTTAAGAGCTTTCTTT. As protein: CSARSGDALRAFF. The chain is built from TRBV20-1 and TRBJ1-1, with a weak D call TRBD1 (6 bases). The V gene lost 2 bases and the J gene lost 10 bases, with 17 bases spanning the gap. The CDR3 length is 13 residues. The germline V gene encodes CDR1 DFQATT and CDR2 SNEGSKA (reference sequence).

There are a few counts of this clonotype. V usage is TRBV4-1 and J usage is TRBJ2-1; D is ambiguous. The germline CDR1 and CDR2 sequences are MGHRA and YSYEKL. The CDR3 runs 12 residues. V lost 3 bases and J lost 14, with 14 bases in between. CDR3 nucleotides: TGCGCCAGCAGCCATCCCATGGGCCGGAAGTTCTTC. It yields the protein CASSHPMGRKFF.

This chain uses TRBV4-1 with TRBJ2-1; D ambiguous. Germline CDR1 reads MGHRA; CDR2 reads YSYEKL. This CDR3 region has 11 residues. V lost 8 bases, J lost 8 bases, and 10 bases lay in between. For the CDR3, the DNA is TGCGCCAGCGGGATAAGGGATGAGCAGTTCTTC. It specifies CASGIRDEQFF.

This clonotype was counted a few times. The CDR3 DNA sequence: TGTGCCAGCAGTGGAGCCGAGACATCCTACAATGAGCAGTTCTTC. This gives the protein CASSGAETSYNEQFF. The chain recombines TRBV7-9 with TRBJ2-1; D not certain. CDR1 is SEHNR and CDR2 is FQNEAQ in the germline V gene (reference sequence). Trimming cost V 6 bases and J 1 base, with 13 bases left between them. The CDR3 spans 15 residues.

This clonotype occurred a few times. This rearrangement joins TRBV14 to TRBJ2-1, with 12 bases fitting TRBD2. Germline assignment: CDR1 SGHDN and CDR2 FVKESK. V trimming: 4 bases; J trimming: 7 bases; junction bases outside the gene matches: 8. The CDR3 is made up of 16 amino acids. The CDR3 DNA follows: TGTGCCAGCAGCCTCTGGACTAGCGGGGATTATAATGAGCAGTTCTTC. Protein sequence: CASSLWTSGDYNEQFF.

This clonotype has a handful of counts. The V and J genes are TRBV29-1 and TRBJ2-7, with D uncertain. Trimming stripped 8 bases from V and 0 bases from J, with 14 bases between. CDR3 size: 13 residues. Germline CDR1 is SQVTM and CDR2 is ANQGSEA. The chain's CDR3 is CSFQRQHSYEQYF. For the CDR3, the DNA is TGCAGCTTCCAGAGGCAGCACTCCTACGAGCAGTACTTC.

V and J are TRBV11-2 and TRBJ2-7; D is perhaps TRBD2 (7 bases). CDR1 is SGHAT, CDR2 FQNNGV, per germline. V gave up 5 bases and J gave up 6 bases, with 17 bases separating them. The CDR3 runs 14 residues. CDR3 nucleotides: TGTGCCAGCAGCGGCGGGGGCCCGGTAGGCGAGCAGTACTTC. Its translation: CASSGGGPVGEQYF.

This clonotype has only a few counts. The chain joins TRBV7-2 to TRBJ2-2; unclear D gene. Germline CDR1 is SGHTA and CDR2 is FQGNSA. The V and J ends lost 7 bases and 4 bases respectively, with 13 bases between them. The CDR3 has 14 residues. CDR3 sequence (DNA): TGTGCCAGCACCCGAGTAAGGCTCACCGGGGAGCTGTTTTTT. Its protein is CASTRVRLTGELFF. Variable domain in full (rest from reference TRBV7-2 and TRBJ2-2): GAGVSQSPSNKVTEKGKDVELRCDPISGHTALYWYRQSLGQGLEFLIYFQGNSAPDKSGLPSDRFSAERTGGSVSTLTIQRTQQEDSAVYLCASTRVRLTGELFFGEGSRLTVL.